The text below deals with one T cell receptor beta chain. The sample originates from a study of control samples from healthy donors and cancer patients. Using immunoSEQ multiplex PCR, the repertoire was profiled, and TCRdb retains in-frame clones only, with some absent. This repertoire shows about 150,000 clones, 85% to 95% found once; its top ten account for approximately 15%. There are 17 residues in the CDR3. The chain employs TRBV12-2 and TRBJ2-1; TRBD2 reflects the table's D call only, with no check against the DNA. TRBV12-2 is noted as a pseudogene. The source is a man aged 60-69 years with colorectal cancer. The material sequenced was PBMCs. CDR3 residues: CASRLAGLAGGYNEQFF. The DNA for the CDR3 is TGTGCAAGTCGCTTAGCTGGACTAGCGGGGGGTTACAATGAGCAGTTCTTC.